The text below deals with one TCR beta chain. The entry originates in a study of blood T cell repertoires in COVID-19. Background on the study: The study drew acute and convalescent COVID-19 samples from the United States, Italy and Spain. Sources were T cells, B-cell-depleted T cells, or PBMCs; the material itself was cDNA or gDNA.

V was clipped by 3 bases and J by 0 bases, with 16 bases between them. The CDR3 has 16 residues. CDR1 DFQATT and CDR2 SNEGSKA come from the germline V gene (reference sequence). The authors' processing: How many nucleated cells were present was estimated from reference gene primer amplification. Sequencing used immunoSEQ multiplex PCR; TCRdb keeps in-frame clones, though not all of them. Clone size and V and J calls were adopted from that table, with D and trimming inferred from the DNA. The data hold over 15,000 clones, with roughly 89% observed a single time. This sequence was found in a human donor in a cohort sampled during active COVID-19. Sequencing was performed on peripheral blood. The chain employs TRBV20-1 and TRBJ2-3; possible D gene TRBD2, 6 bases. The CDR3 reads CSASANLASSTDTQYF. CDR3 bases: TGCAGTGCTAGTGCGAATCTAGCGTCTAGCACAGATACGCAGTATTTT.